One and the same sample provided the 4 T cell receptor beta chains below, sequenced in a study of shared clonotypes between healthy human individuals (dated by TCRdb to the early 2020s). Receptor libraries were prepared by the immunoSEQ multiplex PCR assay. In TCRdb, the immuneACCESS table is reduced to in-frame sequences with V and J assigned. These tables do not hold every clone; where another copy was compared, an unresolved V gene accounts for under half, and the others remain unexplained. Within this sample are roughly 2.5 million clones, with more than 90% of them counted one time only. The ten largest clones take up under 0.15% of the sample. Sequencing used naive CD4+ T cells sorted from blood. What the cell subset or site label conveys for this sample: CD45RA+ positively selected. Receptors were obtained from a man between 18 and 35 years old in good health.

The V gene is TRBV7-9, the J gene TRBJ1-2; a weak D match, TRBD1 (6 bases). The CDR3 is 13 amino acids. Trimming pared 5 bases from V and 7 bases from J, leaving 14 bases between. Per germline, CDR1 SEHNR and CDR2 FQNEAQ (reference sequence). This chain's CDR3 is CASSRGGGPGYTF. CDR3 in DNA: TGTGCCAGCAGCCGGGGGGGCGGACCTGGCTACACCTTC.

Concerning this clone itself: This sample also contains other DNA sequences that code for the same CDR3. The CDR3 DNA sequence: TGTGCCAGCTCACCGGGACAGCTGAGCTCTGGAAACACCATATATTTT. The encoded protein is CASSPGQLSSGNTIYF. The rearrangement links TRBV18 to TRBJ1-3; 7 positions agree with TRBD1. Losses at the gene ends were 3 bases for V and 0 bases for J; bases not matched to a gene: 5. The CDR3 totals 16 residues. CDR1 is KGHSH, CDR2 LQKENI, per germline.

The V call is TRBV5-1, the J call TRBJ2-2; 9 bases are a match to TRBD2. From germline, CDR1 is SGHRS and CDR2 YFSETQ. The length of the CDR3 is 16 residues. Losses at the gene ends were 1 base for V and 7 bases for J; bases not matched to a gene: 8. The CDR3 reads CASSLSLAGLLGELFF. The CDR3 nucleotides are TGCGCCAGCAGCTTGTCGCTAGCGGGACTGCTCGGGGAGCTGTTTTTT.

In nucleotides, the CDR3 is TGTGCCAGCACCCCCCGCGGGGGGGCCGGCACTGAAGCTTTCTTT. Amino acids: CASTPRGGAGTEAFF. The chain employs TRBV6-5 and TRBJ1-1; possibly TRBD1 for D (6 bases). V was clipped by 7 bases and J by 4 bases, with 19 bases between them. Germline-derived CDR1 and CDR2 are MNHEY and SVGAGI. The length of the CDR3 is 15 residues.